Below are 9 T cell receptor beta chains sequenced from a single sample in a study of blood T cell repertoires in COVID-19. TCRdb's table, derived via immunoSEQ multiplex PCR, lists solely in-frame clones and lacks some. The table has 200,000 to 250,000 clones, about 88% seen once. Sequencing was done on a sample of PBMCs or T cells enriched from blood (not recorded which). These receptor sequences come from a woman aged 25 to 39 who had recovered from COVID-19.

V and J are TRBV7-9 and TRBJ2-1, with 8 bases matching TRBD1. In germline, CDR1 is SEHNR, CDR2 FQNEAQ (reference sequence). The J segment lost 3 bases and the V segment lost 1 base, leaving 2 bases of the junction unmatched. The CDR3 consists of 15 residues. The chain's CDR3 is CASSLGDRIYNEQFF. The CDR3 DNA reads TGTGCCAGCAGCTTAGGGGACAGGATCTACAATGAGCAGTTCTTC.

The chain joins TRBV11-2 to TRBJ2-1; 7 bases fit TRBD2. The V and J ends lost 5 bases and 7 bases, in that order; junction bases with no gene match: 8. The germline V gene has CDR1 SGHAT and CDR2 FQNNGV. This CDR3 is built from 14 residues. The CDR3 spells CASSPWGSGNEQFF. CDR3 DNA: TGTGCCAGCAGCCCCTGGGGTAGCGGGAATGAGCAGTTCTTC.

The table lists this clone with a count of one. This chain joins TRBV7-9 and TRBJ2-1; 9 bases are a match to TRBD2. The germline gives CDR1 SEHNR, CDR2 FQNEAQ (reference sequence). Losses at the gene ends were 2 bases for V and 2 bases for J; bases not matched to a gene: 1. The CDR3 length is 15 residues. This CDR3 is CASSLQRGAYNEQFF. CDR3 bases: TGTGCCAGCAGCTTACAGCGGGGGGCCTACAATGAGCAGTTCTTC.

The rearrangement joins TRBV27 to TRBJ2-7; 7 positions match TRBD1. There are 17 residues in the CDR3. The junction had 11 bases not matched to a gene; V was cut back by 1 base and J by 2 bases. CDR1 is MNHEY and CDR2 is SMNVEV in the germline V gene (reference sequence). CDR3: CASSLYPSDRYTYEQYF. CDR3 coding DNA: TGTGCCAGCAGTTTATACCCATCGGACAGGTACACCTACGAGCAGTACTTC.

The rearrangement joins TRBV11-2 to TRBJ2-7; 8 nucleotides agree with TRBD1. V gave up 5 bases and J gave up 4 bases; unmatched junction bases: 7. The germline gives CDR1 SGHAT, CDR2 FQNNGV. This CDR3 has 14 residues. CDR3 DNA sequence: TGTGCCAGCAGCCCCCGGACAGGGCAGTACGAGCAGTACTTC. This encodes CASSPRTGQYEQYF.

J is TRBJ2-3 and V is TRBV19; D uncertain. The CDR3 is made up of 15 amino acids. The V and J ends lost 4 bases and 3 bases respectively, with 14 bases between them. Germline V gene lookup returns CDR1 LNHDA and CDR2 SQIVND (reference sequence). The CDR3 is CASSTSPVGTDTQYF. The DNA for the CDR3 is TGTGCCAGTAGTACTTCGCCGGTCGGTACAGATACGCAGTATTTT.

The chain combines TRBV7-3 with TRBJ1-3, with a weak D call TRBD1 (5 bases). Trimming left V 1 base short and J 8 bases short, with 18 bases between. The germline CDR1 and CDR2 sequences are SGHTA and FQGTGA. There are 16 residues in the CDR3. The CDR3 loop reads CASSLKDSRPGDTIYF. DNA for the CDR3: TGTGCCAGCAGCTTAAAAGACAGTCGACCTGGGGACACCATATATTTT.

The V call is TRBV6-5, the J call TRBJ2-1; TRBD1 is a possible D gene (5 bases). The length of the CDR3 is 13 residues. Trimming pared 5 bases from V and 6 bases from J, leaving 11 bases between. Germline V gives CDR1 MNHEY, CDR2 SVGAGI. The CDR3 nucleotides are TGTGCCAGCAGTACCGGACAAGTCAATGAGCAGTTCTTC. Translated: CASSTGQVNEQFF.

CDR3 nucleotides: TGTGCCACCAGTGATGGGGGACAGCAAGAGACCCAGTACTTC. Residues: CATSDGGQQETQYF. This chain links TRBV24-1 with TRBJ2-5; 7 bases are shared with TRBD1. V shed 3 bases, J shed 2 bases, and the junction held 2 bases outside the gene matches. Germline CDR1 KGHDR, CDR2 SFDVKD. CDR3 size: 14 residues.